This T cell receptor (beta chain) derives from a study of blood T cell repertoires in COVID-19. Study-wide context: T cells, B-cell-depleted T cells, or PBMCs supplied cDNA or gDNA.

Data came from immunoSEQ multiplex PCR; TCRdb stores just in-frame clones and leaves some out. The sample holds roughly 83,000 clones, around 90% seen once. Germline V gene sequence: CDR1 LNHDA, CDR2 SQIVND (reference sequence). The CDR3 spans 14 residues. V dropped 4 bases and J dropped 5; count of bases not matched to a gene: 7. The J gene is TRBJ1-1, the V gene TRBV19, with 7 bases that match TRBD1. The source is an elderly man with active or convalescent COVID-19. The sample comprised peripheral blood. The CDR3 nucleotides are TGTGCCAGTAGTACCACAGGGGTTGGAACTGAAGCTTTCTTT. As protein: CASSTTGVGTEAFF.